The T cell receptor (beta chain) under discussion was sequenced for a study of graft-versus-host responses after intestinal transplantation. About the research overall: The whole recipient group had anti-thymocyte globulin induction followed by tacrolimus and steroids for around 3 years.

In the case of this clone: Antigen: not known.

Some clones are missing from TCRdb's copy, which holds only in-frame ones; the method was immunoSEQ multiplex PCR. The sample has approximately 100,000 clones, 85% to 90% seen once. Study-level points and caveats: Within allografts, high graft-versus-host to host-versus-graft clonal ratios were seen among patients with graft-donor T cell macrochimerism. Some GvH clones were seen earlier in gut or blood, suggesting intestinal origin.

The CDR3 sequence is 15 residues long. Germline V gives CDR1 SGHRS, CDR2 YFSETQ. The V and J ends lost 0 bases and 8 bases, in that order; junction bases with no gene match: 9. The source material was unstimulated CD4+ T cells sorted from spleen or lymph node cells, sampled before intestinal transplant. This sequence joins TRBV5-1 and TRBJ1-2, with 8 bases fitting TRBD1. This TCR was recovered from a human donor who received an intestinal transplant. The CDR3 loop is CASSLVIQGADGYTF. CDR3 coding DNA: TGCGCCAGCAGCTTGGTGATCCAGGGGGCTGACGGCTACACCTTC.